The 5 T cell receptor beta chains listed next were all sequenced from one sample in a study of shared clonotypes between healthy human individuals. Method: immunoSEQ multiplex PCR; TCRdb's copy keeps in-frame clones and lacks some. The table includes some 1.1 million clones, 60% to 80% detected once. The specimen sequenced was memory CD4+ T cells from PBMCs. Documented subset: CD45RA-negative fraction. The receptor set was obtained from a man aged 18 to 29 in good health. Some clones in this sample may be carry-over from other donors' samples.

A remark on this clone: This may arise from a read error, as a much more abundant clone is one base away. V gene TRBV11-2 combines with J gene TRBJ2-7; D not resolved. The CDR3 has 13 amino acids. V lost 1 base to trimming and J lost 2 bases, with 6 bases between them. Germline-derived CDR1 and CDR2 are SGHAT and FQNNGV. CDR3 in DNA: TGTGCCAGCAGCTTAGGTGATGCCTACGAGCAGTACTTC. Residues: CASSLGDAYEQYF.

This clone turned up a few times. This rearrangement joins TRBV14 to TRBJ2-2; 7 bases agree with TRBD2. There are 16 residues in the CDR3. Germline V gives CDR1 SGHDN, CDR2 FVKESK. Germline trimming cut 4 bases from V and 13 bases from J; bases unmatched to any gene: 18. The CDR3 DNA follows: TGTGCCAGCAGCCGAGAAGTTTCGGGACTACTAACGAGGCTGTTTTTT. It is translated as CASSREVSGLLTRLFF.

The V call is TRBV14, the J call TRBJ2-1, with 11 bases identical to TRBD2. In germline, CDR1 is SGHDN, CDR2 FVKESK. The CDR3 runs to 16 residues. Unmatched junction bases numbered 7, after V lost 4 bases and J lost 5 bases. The chain's CDR3 is CASSREGLAEHNEQFF. The CDR3 nucleotides are TGTGCCAGCAGCCGAGAGGGACTAGCGGAGCACAATGAGCAGTTCTTC. The full variable domain, with the rest looked up from reference TRBV14 and TRBJ2-1, is EAGVTQFPSHSVIEKGQTVTLRCDPISGHDNLYWYRRVMGKEIKFLLHFVKESKQDESGMPNNRFLAERTGGTYSTLKVQPAELEDSGVYFCASSREGLAEHNEQFFGPGTRLTVL.

This clone was seen once. The chain uses TRBV27 and TRBJ2-1; D is perhaps TRBD1 (5 bases). Germline V lookup: CDR1 MNHEY, CDR2 SMNVEV (reference sequence). V was cut by 9 bases and J by 0 bases, with 21 bases left in between. The CDR3 runs to 17 residues. The CDR3 DNA reads as TGTGCCAGGGGGCAGGCCCTACTATCCTCCTCCTACAATGAGCAGTTCTTC. Translated: CARGQALLSSSYNEQFF.

The chain employs TRBV18 and TRBJ2-3; no clear D. The CDR3 runs 14 residues. Germline V CDR1 and CDR2: KGHSH, LQKENI. Trimming pared 3 bases from V and 0 bases from J, leaving 7 bases between. CDR3 residues: CASSPVSSTDTQYF. The CDR3 DNA sequence: TGTGCCAGCTCACCGGTTAGTAGCACAGATACGCAGTATTTT.